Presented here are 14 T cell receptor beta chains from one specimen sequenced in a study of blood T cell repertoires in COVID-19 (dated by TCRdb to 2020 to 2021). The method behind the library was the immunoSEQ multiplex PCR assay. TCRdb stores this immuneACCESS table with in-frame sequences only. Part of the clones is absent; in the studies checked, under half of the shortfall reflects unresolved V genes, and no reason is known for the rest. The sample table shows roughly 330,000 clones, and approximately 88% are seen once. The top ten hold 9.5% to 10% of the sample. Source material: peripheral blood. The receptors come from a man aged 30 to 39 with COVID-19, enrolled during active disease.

CDR3 bases: TGTGCCAGCAGCTTTGGCCCTCGAAATAGCAATCAGCCCCAGCATTTT. It codes for CASSFGPRNSNQPQHF. The chain joins TRBV7-2 to TRBJ1-5, with D unresolved. The CDR3 runs 16 residues. V gave up 3 bases and J gave up 0 bases, with 12 bases separating them. Germline CDR1 is SGHTA and CDR2 is FQGNSA.

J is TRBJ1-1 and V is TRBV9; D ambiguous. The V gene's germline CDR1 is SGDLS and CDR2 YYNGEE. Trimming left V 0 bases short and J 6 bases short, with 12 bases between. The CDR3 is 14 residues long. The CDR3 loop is CASSVALGLSEAFF. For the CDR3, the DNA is TGTGCCAGCAGCGTAGCGCTGGGCCTCTCTGAAGCTTTCTTT.

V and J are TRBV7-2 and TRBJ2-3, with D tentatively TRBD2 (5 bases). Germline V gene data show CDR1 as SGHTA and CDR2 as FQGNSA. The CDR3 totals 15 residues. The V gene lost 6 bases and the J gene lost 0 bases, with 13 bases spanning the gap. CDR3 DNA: TGTGCCAGCAGTCGGCGGGCTTCTAGCACAGATACGCAGTATTTT. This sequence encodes CASSRRASSTDTQYF. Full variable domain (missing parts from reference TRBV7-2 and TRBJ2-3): GAGVSQSPSNKVTEKGKDVELRCDPISGHTALYWYRQSLGQGLEFLIYFQGNSAPDKSGLPSDRFSAERTGGSVSTLTIQRTQQEDSAVYLCASSRRASSTDTQYFGPGTRLTVL.

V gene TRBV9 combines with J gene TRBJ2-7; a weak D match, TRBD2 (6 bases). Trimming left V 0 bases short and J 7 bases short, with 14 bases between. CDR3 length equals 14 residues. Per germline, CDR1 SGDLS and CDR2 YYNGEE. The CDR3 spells CASSVGWPGGEQYF. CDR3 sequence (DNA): TGTGCCAGCAGCGTAGGATGGCCCGGGGGTGAGCAGTACTTC.

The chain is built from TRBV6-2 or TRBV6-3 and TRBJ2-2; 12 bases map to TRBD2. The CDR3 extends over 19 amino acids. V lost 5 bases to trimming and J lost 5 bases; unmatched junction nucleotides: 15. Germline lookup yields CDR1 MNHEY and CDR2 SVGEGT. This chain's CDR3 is CASSRRLAGEGWGTGELFF. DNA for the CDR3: TGTGCCAGCAGTCGCCGACTAGCGGGAGAGGGATGGGGGACCGGGGAGCTGTTTTTT.

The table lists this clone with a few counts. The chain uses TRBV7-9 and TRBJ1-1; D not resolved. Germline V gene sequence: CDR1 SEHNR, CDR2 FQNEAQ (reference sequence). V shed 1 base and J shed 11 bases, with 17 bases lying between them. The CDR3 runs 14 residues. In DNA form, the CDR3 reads TGTGCCAGCAGCTTAGAAGGCGGCCAGACGAAGGCTTTCTTT. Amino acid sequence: CASSLEGGQTKAFF.

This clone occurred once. The CDR3 DNA sequence: TGTGCCACCAGCAGAGAAAACGGGGGGCAGGAAAAGCAGTACTTC. Translation gives CATSRENGGQEKQYF. The V call is TRBV15, the J call TRBJ2-7; tentative D call: TRBD2 (7 bases). Trimming cost V 0 bases and J 8 bases, with 17 bases left between them. The germline V gene encodes CDR1 LNHNV and CDR2 YYDKDF (reference sequence). CDR3 length equals 15 residues.

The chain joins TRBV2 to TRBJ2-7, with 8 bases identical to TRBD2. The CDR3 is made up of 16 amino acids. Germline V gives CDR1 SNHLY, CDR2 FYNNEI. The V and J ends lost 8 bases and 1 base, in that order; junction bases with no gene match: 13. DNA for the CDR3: TGTGCCAGCCTGAGAGCCGGAACTAGCGGATCCTACGAGCAGTACTTC. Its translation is CASLRAGTSGSYEQYF. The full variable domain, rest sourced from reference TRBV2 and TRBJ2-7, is EPEVTQTPSHQVTQMGQEVILRCVPISNHLYFYWYRQILGQKVEFLVSFYNNEISEKSEIFDDQFSVERPDGSNFTLKIRSTKLEDSAMYFCASLRAGTSGSYEQYFGPGTRLTVT.

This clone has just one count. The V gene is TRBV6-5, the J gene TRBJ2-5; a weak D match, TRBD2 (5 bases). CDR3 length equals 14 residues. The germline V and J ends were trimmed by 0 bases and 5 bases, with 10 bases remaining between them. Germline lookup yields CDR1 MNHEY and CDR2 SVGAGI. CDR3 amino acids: CASSYSGNKETQYF. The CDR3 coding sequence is TGTGCCAGCAGTTACTCCGGGAACAAGGAGACCCAGTACTTC.

CDR3 DNA sequence: TGTGCCAGCAGCCCACCCCTGGCGGGGAACGAGCAGTACTTC. It specifies CASSPPLAGNEQYF. The chain joins TRBV7-8 to TRBJ2-7; tentative D call: TRBD2 (6 bases). This CDR3 region has 14 residues. Per germline, CDR1 SGHVS and CDR2 FQNEAQ. Trimming took 5 bases from V and 5 from J, leaving 16 bases between them.

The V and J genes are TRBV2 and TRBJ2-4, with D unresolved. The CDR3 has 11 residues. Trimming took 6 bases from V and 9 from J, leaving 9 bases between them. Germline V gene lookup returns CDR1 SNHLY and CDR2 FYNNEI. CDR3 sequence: CASSPTGIQYF. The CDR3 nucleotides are TGTGCCAGCAGCCCTACGGGCATTCAGTACTTC. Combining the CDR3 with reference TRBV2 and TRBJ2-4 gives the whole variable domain EPEVTQTPSHQVTQMGQEVILRCVPISNHLYFYWYRQILGQKVEFLVSFYNNEISEKSEIFDDQFSVERPDGSNFTLKIRSTKLEDSAMYFCASSPTGIQYFGAGTRLSVL.

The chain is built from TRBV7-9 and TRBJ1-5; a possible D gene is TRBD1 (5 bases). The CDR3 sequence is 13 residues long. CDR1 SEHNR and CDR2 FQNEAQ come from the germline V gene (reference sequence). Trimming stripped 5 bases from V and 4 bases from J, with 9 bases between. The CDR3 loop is CASSPPGNQPQHF. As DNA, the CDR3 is TGTGCCAGCAGCCCCCCAGGGAATCAGCCCCAGCATTTT.

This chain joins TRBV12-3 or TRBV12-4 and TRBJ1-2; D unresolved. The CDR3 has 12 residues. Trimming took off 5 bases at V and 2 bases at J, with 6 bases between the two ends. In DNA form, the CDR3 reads TGTGCCAGCAGTGGCTTGAACTATGGCTACACCTTC. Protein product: CASSGLNYGYTF.

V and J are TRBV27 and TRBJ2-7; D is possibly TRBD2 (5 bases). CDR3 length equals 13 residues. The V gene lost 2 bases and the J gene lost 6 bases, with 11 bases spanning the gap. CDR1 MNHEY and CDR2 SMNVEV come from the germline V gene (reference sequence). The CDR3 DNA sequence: TGTGCCAGCAGTTTAAGGACTGTAGGCGAGCAGTACTTC. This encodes CASSLRTVGEQYF.